The T cell receptor beta chain described here comes from a study of blood T cell repertoires in COVID-19. This clone turned up a few times. The CDR3 has 14 amino acids. V shed 5 bases, J shed 3 bases, and the junction held 4 bases outside the gene matches. The germline V gene has CDR1 LNHDA and CDR2 SQIVND (reference sequence). The data were produced by immunoSEQ multiplex PCR, yet TCRdb's version contains in-frame clones alone and is incomplete. This table has roughly 74,000 clones, just under 85% appearing once. The receptor comes from a man between 70 and 80 years old with acute or convalescent COVID-19. The V and J genes are TRBV19 and TRBJ1-5; 7 bases agree with TRBD1. The material sequenced was peripheral blood. The CDR3 spells CASSFTGVNQPQHF. The CDR3 DNA reads as TGTGCCAGTAGTTTCACAGGGGTCAATCAGCCCCAGCATTTT. The complete variable domain, with remaining parts taken from reference TRBV19 and TRBJ1-5, reads DGGITQSPKYLFRKEGQNVTLSCEQNLNHDAMYWYRQDPGQGLRLIYYSQIVNDFQKGDIAEGYSVSREKKESFPLTVTSAQKNPTAFYLCASSFTGVNQPQHFGDGTRLSIL.